Below are 20 T cell receptor beta chains sequenced from a single sample in a study of T-cell reconstitution after alpha-beta-depleted transplantation in children. Using unique molecular identifiers, the investigators prepared the TCRbeta library. TCRdb re-called the PCR reads through MiXCR, storing one row per CDR3 protein. This table has 700,000 to 950,000 distinct CDR3 sequences, roughly 15% appearing once. The specimen was PBMCs, mostly from graft donor cells, collected 360 days after TCRalphabeta/CD19-depleted stem cell transplant. The receptor source for this set is a male patient younger than 18 who had a stem cell transplant for acute lymphoblastic leukemia, so the T cells may come from the graft donor.

This clonotype turned up a few times. V is TRBV29-1 and J is TRBJ2-3, with 9 bases that match TRBD2. CDR3 length: 14 residues. CDR1 is SQVTM, CDR2 ANQGSEA, per germline. The junction had 6 bases not matched to a gene; V was cut back by 4 bases and J by 4 bases. For the CDR3, the DNA is TGCAGCGTTGTAATAGCGGGAGCCCCAGATACGCAGTATTTT. The encoded protein is CSVVIAGAPDTQYF.

In this sample, this clonotype turned up a few times. The chain employs TRBV2 and TRBJ2-1; D might be TRBD2 (6 bases). Germline-derived CDR1 and CDR2 are SNHLY and FYNNEI. This CDR3 spans 15 amino acids. Trimming removed 6 bases from V and 0 bases from J, with 12 bases in between. The chain's CDR3 is CASRMGGGSYNEQFF. The CDR3 region has the DNA TGTGCCAGCAGAATGGGGGGAGGCTCCTACAATGAGCAGTTCTTC.

This clonotype was observed a handful of times. The chain has TRBV29-1 and TRBJ2-5; 9 nucleotides line up with TRBD2. Germline CDR1 reads SQVTM; CDR2 reads ANQGSEA. V shed 5 bases and J 7 bases; nucleotides not matched to a gene: 5. The CDR3 is made up of 12 amino acids. This CDR3 is CSVWAGGGTQYF. As DNA, the CDR3 is TGCAGCGTTTGGGCGGGAGGGGGGACCCAGTACTTC.

DNA for the CDR3: TGCGCCAGCAGGGGCACCTACAATGAGCAGTACTTC. It specifies CASRGTYNEQYF. The chain couples TRBV5-1 to TRBJ2-1; D is undetermined. The better agreement between TRBJ2-7 and the DNA end casts doubt on the J call. CDR1 is SGHRS, CDR2 YFSETQ, per germline. The CDR3 loop spans 12 amino acids.

This clonotype was detected many times. This chain connects TRBV7-8 to TRBJ2-7; D call uncertain. The V gene's germline CDR1 is SGHVS and CDR2 FQNEAQ. CDR3 length: 13 residues. Trimming cost V 1 base and J 12 bases, with 16 bases left between them. This CDR3 reads CASSLGPGWAGYF. DNA for the CDR3: TGTGCCAGCAGCTTAGGCCCCGGGTGGGCTGGGTACTTC.

A few counts support this clonotype. The V gene is TRBV12-3 or TRBV12-4, the J gene TRBJ2-7; maybe TRBD1 (6 bases). CDR3 size: 14 residues. The ends were cut back, 3 bases at V and 5 bases at J, with 14 bases in the middle. The CDR3 protein is CASSFIGTQDEQYF. The CDR3 DNA follows: TGTGCCAGCAGTTTCATCGGGACACAGGACGAGCAGTACTTC.

This clonotype showed up just a few times. The chain recombines TRBV6-5 with TRBJ1-1, with D perhaps matching TRBD1 (6 bases). The CDR3 consists of 14 residues. V was pared by 2 bases and J by 8 bases, with 15 bases between. Germline CDR1 MNHEY, CDR2 SVGAGI. CDR3 DNA: TGTGCCAGCAGTTACCCTGGGGGCGTACTAGAAGCTTTCTTT. Protein product: CASSYPGGVLEAFF.

The rearrangement joins TRBV20-1 to TRBJ2-2; TRBD2 aligns across 11 bases. Germline trimming cut 5 bases from V and 5 bases from J; bases unmatched to any gene: 10. This CDR3 has 16 residues. Germline CDR1 is DFQATT and CDR2 is SNEGSKA (reference sequence). This chain's CDR3 is CSAAISGRARTGELFF. CDR3 nucleotide sequence: TGCAGTGCTGCCATTAGCGGGAGGGCGCGAACCGGGGAGCTGTTTTTT.

This clonotype has only a few counts. V usage is TRBV6-5 and J usage is TRBJ2-7; 8 bases align to TRBD2. The CDR3 has 16 amino acids. Trimming at V came to 4 bases and at J to 2 bases, leaving 10 bases not matched to a gene. The germline CDR1 and CDR2 sequences are MNHEY and SVGAGI. CDR3 DNA sequence: TGTGCCAGCAGTTTCGCTCGGGGGGGGCGCGCCTACGAGCAGTACTTC. This sequence encodes CASSFARGGRAYEQYF.

The chain carries TRBV5-6 and TRBJ2-2; no firm D call. The CDR3 has 17 residues. Trimming stripped 0 bases from V and 0 bases from J, with 12 bases between. CDR1 and CDR2 from the germline V gene are SGHDT and YYEEEE. The CDR3 bases are TGTGCCAGCAGCTTGGTATGGCGGCAGACGAACACCGGGGAGCTGTTTTTT. It encodes CASSLVWRQTNTGELFF.

The chain links TRBV5-5 to TRBJ2-7; D call uncertain. V was cut by 0 bases and J by 4 bases, with 8 bases left in between. CDR1 and CDR2 (germline): SGHKS, YYEKEE (reference sequence). CDR3 length equals 13 residues. As DNA, the CDR3 is TGTGCCAGCAGCTTGGGGTGGAAGTACGAGCAGTACTTC. It specifies CASSLGWKYEQYF. Full variable domain (outside the CDR3, taken from reference TRBV5-5 and TRBJ2-7): DAGVTQSPTHLIKTRGQQVTLRCSPISGHKSVSWYQQVLGQGPQFIFQYYEKEERGRGNFPDRFSARQFPNYSSELNVNALLLGDSALYLCASSLGWKYEQYFGPGTRLTVT.

This clonotype came up a few times. This chain connects TRBV5-1 to TRBJ1-2; D is unresolved. CDR1 and CDR2 from the germline V gene are SGHRS and YFSETQ. This CDR3 contains 18 residues. The germline V and J ends were trimmed by 5 bases and 4 bases, with 27 bases remaining between them. CDR3 nucleotide sequence: TGCGCCAGCAGACTCATACACCGTCAAGATGGGCTGCGCTATGGCTACACCTTC. Translation: CASRLIHRQDGLRYGYTF.

This chain links TRBV28 with TRBJ2-5; no clear D gene. Germline values: CDR1 MDHEN, CDR2 SYDVKM. This CDR3 contains 12 residues. The germline V and J ends were trimmed by 3 bases and 4 bases, with 6 bases remaining between them. For the CDR3, the DNA is TGTGCCAGCAGTTTGCCCGTAGAGACCCAGTACTTC. This translates into CASSLPVETQYF.

This clonotype has a count of ten or more. The rearrangement links TRBV5-1 to TRBJ2-2, with 8 bases aligning to TRBD1. CDR3 length: 16 amino acids. Germline trimming cut 5 bases from V and 6 bases from J; bases unmatched to any gene: 12. Germline V gene data show CDR1 as SGHRS and CDR2 as YFSETQ. For the CDR3, the DNA is TGCGCCAGCAGAAAACAGGGGGGCGAAATTCCCGGGGAGCTGTTTTTT. Protein sequence: CASRKQGGEIPGELFF.

This clonotype occurred a few times. The CDR3 loop is CASSVRGTIPYNEQFF. The CDR3 nucleotides read TGTGCCAGCAGTGTTAGGGGGACTATACCTTACAATGAGCAGTTCTTC. This chain joins TRBV6-4 and TRBJ2-1, with D perhaps matching TRBD2 (7 bases). Germline V lookup: CDR1 MRHNA, CDR2 SNTAGT. V was trimmed by 4 bases and J by 4 bases, leaving 17 bases between them. The CDR3 runs to 16 residues.

This sequence joins TRBV7-6 and TRBJ2-1, with a possible D match to TRBD2 (5 bases). CDR3 length: 16 residues. The V and J ends lost 5 bases and 10 bases respectively, with 24 bases between them. The germline CDR1 and CDR2 sequences are SGHVS and FNYEAQ. The CDR3 DNA reads as TGTGCCAGCAGCAAGGCAGGTGGTCGACTACAACGAGAGCAGTTCTTC. Translating gives CASSKAGGRLQREQFF.

This clonotype was seen only a few times. This chain links TRBV7-8 with TRBJ2-3; 7 nucleotides match TRBD2. The ends lost 7 bases at V and 15 bases at J; junction bases unmatched: 22. Looked up from germline, CDR1 is SGHVS and CDR2 is FQNEAQ. The CDR3 is 15 residues long. The CDR3 bases are TGTGCCAGCACCGCTAGGCGGGAGCAGATACGAATTAGATATTTT. This translates into CASTARREQIRIRYF.

The gene calls are TRBV18 and TRBJ2-5; D is unclear. Per the germline V gene, CDR1 is KGHSH and CDR2 is LQKENI. The CDR3 has 13 residues. With 1 base removed from V and 3 bases from J, the gap between germline ends came to 6 bases. CDR3 DNA: TGTGCCAGCTCACCACGTCAAGAAGAGACCCAGTACTTC. Its translation is CASSPRQEETQYF.

The table lists this clonotype with a few counts. The chain uses TRBV11-1 and TRBJ2-3, with 10 nucleotides matching TRBD2. Trimming took 4 bases from V and 4 from J; bases not matched to a gene: 14. There are 18 residues in the CDR3. Germline loops: CDR1 SGHAT, CDR2 FQDESV (reference sequence). CDR3 sequence (DNA): TGTGCCAGCAGCTCCACTAGCGGGACCAAAGGGGGCCCAGATACGCAGTATTTT. It specifies CASSSTSGTKGGPDTQYF.

This clonotype appeared a few times. V is TRBV3-1 and J is TRBJ2-1; TRBD2 aligns across 9 bases. V shed 1 base, J shed 0 bases, and the junction held 7 bases outside the gene matches. The CDR3 loop spans 18 amino acids. Germline CDR1 is LGHDT and CDR2 is YNNKEL (reference sequence). In DNA form, the CDR3 reads TGTGCCAGCAGCCAAGGTTGGCTAGCGGGAAGCTCCTACAATGAGCAGTTCTTC. Translated, it gives CASSQGWLAGSSYNEQFF.